This T cell receptor beta chain was identified in a study of PD-L1 blockade in urothelial cancer. Study overall: Analysis of the blood was performed 3 weeks (second dose) and 6 weeks after treatment start.

About this clone: Mismatch with germline at one junction end may stem from a read error.

Time point: pretreatment peripheral blood. CDR3 length equals 17 residues. Germline V gene lookup returns CDR1 KGHSH and CDR2 LQKENI. TCRdb keeps only in-frame clones here, not all; method: immunoSEQ multiplex PCR. The table includes tens of thousands of clones, 84% detected once. The TCR comes from a man in his fifties or sixties with urothelial cancer. J is TRBJ2-1 and V is TRBV18; 13 nucleotides align to TRBD2. The sample was PBMCs, taken around atezolizumab (anti-PD-L1) treatment. The CDR3 loop is CASSPLAGGSSYNEQFF. The CDR3 bases are TGTGCCAGCTCGCCACTAGCGGGGGGGAGCTCCTACAATGAGCAGTTCTTC.